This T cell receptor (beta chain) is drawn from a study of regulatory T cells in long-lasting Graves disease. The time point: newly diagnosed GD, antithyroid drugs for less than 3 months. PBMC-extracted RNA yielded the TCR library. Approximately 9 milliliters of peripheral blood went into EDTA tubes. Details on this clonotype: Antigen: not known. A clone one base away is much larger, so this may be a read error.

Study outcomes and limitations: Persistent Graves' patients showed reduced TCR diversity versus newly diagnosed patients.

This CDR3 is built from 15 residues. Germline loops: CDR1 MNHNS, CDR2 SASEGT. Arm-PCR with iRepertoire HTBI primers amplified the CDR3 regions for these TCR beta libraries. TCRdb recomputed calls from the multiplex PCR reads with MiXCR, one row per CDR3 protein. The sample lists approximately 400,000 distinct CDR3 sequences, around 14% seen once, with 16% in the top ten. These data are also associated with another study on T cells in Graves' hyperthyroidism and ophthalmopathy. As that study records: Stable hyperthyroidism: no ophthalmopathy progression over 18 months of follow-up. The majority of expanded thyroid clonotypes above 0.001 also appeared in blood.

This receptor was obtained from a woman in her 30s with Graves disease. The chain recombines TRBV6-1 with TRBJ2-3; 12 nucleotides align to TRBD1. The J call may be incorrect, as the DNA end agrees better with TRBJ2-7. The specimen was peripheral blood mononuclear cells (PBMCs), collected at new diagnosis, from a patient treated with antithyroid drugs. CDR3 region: CAGGDRGHGSYEQYF. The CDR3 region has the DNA TGTGCCGGCGGGGACAGGGGGCATGGGTCCTACGAGCAGTACTTC.